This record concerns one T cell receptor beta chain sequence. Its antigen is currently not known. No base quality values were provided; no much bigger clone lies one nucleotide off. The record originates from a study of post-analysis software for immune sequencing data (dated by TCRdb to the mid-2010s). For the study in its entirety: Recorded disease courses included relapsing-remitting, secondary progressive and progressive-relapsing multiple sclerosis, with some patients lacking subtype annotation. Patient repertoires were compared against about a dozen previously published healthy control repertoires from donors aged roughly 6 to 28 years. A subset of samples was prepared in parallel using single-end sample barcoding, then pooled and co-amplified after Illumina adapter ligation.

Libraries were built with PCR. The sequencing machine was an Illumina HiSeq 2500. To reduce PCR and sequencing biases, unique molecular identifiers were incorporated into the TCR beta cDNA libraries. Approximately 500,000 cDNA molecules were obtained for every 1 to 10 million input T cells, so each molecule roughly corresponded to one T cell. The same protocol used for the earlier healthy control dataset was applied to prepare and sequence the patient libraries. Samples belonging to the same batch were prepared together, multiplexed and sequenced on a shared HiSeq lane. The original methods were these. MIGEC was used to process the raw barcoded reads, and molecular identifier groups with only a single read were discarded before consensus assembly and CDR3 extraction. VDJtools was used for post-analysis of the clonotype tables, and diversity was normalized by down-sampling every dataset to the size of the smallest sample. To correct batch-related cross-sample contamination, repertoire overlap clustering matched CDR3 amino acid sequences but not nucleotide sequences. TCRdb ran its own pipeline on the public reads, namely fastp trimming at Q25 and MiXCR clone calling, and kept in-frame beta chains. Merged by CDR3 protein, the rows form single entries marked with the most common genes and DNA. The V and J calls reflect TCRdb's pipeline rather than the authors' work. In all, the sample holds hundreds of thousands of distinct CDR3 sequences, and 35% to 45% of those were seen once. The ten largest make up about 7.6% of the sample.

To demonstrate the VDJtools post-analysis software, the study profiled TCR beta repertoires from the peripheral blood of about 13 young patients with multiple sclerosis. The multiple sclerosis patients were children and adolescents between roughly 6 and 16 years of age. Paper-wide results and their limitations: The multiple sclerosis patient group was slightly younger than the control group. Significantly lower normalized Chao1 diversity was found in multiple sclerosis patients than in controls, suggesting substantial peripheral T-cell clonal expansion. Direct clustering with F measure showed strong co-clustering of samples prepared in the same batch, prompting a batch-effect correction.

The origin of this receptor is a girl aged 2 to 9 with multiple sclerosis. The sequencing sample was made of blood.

The DNA sequence is given as TGTGCCAGCAGCGTAGGGGCTGGGCAGGGAGCCAAAAACATTCAGTACTTC. This yields the protein CASSVGAGQGAKNIQYF. The V and J genes are TRBV9 and TRBJ2-4; the best D guess is TRBD1, with 5 bases matching. The CDR3 starts with the cysteine, ends with the phenylalanine, and has 17 residues. Only the CDR3 DNA stays, 51 bases, in frame from base 1. The germline V gene specifies SGDLS as CDR1 and YYNGEE as CDR2. V gives up 0 bases and J gives up 0 bases, and the segment between their germline ends measures 13 bases.